This T cell receptor beta chain originates from a study of CD8 T cells in ankylosing spondylitis. Whole-study findings and limits: Past research had described some motif variants in reactive arthritis synovial fluid and blood. One TCR beta motif, made up of about 8 highly homologous variants, appeared characteristic of ankylosing spondylitis blood. Reportedly, matched ankylosing spondylitis synovial fluid was significantly enriched for disease-linked clones.

From the 5' RACE reads, TCRdb called clonotypes with MiXCR, one entry per CDR3 protein. Of some 250,000 distinct CDR3 sequences in the sample, 8% to 9.5% were seen once. This clonotype was counted ten times or more. Its antigen is as yet unknown. The sequencing sample was made of blood, either unsorted or a sorted T cell fraction (not recorded which). The receptor's source is a male donor with ankylosing spondylitis or in good health (not recorded which).

The CDR3 is CASSSNRVGTGELFF. For the CDR3, the DNA is TGTGCCAGCAGTTCAAACAGGGTTGGCACCGGGGAGCTGTTTTTT. V gene TRBV6-2 or TRBV6-3 combines with J gene TRBJ2-2; possibly TRBD1 for D (6 bases). V was trimmed by 4 bases and J by 4 bases, leaving 13 bases between them. Per germline, CDR1 MNHEY and CDR2 SVGEGT. The CDR3 spans 15 residues.